Here is one T cell receptor (beta chain) with its context. Antigen unknown. The entry originates in a study of T cell responses to AZD1222 COVID-19 vaccine. The study, taken as a whole, reports: Researchers took repertoire samples only after the peak T cell response had come. Clonal diversity was possibly underestimated, and the donors were mostly white British, with more females. Vaccine-associated CD4 TCRs ranged over spike, dominating at 160-218 and 743-854.

V was clipped by 3 bases and J by 3 bases, with 11 bases between them. The CDR3 is made up of 14 amino acids. CDR1 KGHSH and CDR2 LQKENI come from the germline V gene. The data were produced by immunoSEQ multiplex PCR, yet TCRdb's version contains in-frame clones alone and is incomplete. The profile covers 150,000 or so clones, with over 80% appearing a single time and 3.8% taken by the ten largest. This specimen was peripheral blood, taken 28 days after the second AZD1222 dose. The chain carries TRBV18 and TRBJ1-1; D possibly corresponds to TRBD1 (6 bases). The TCR was taken from an adult who received the AZD1222 COVID-19 vaccine. CDR3 in DNA: TGTGCCAGCTCACCGAGAGGGGGGGACACTGAAGCTTTCTTT. It translates to CASSPRGGDTEAFF.